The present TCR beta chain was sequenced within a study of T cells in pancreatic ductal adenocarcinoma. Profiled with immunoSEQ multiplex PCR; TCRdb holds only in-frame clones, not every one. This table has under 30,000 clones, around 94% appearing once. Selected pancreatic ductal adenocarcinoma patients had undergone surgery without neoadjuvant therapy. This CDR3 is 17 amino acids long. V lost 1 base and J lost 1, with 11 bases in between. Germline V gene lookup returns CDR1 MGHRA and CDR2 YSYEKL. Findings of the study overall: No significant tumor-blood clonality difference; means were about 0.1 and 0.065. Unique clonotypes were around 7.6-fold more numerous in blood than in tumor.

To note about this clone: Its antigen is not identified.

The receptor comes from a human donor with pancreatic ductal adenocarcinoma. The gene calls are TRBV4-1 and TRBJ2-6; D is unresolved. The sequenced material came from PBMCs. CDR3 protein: CASSQATSHSGANVLTF. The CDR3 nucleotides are TGCGCCAGCAGCCAAGCGACAAGCCATTCTGGGGCCAACGTCCTGACTTTC.